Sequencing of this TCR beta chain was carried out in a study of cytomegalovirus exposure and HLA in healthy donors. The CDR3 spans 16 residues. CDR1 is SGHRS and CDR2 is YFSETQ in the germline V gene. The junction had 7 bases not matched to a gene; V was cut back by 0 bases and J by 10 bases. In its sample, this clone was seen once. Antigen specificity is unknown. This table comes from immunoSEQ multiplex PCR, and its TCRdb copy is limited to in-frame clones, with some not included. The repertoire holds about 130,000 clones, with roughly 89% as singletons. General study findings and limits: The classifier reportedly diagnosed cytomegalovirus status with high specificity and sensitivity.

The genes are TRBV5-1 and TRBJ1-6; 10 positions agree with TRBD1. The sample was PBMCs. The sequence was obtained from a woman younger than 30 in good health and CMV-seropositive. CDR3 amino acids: CASSLGGTGDGSPLHF. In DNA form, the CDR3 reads TGCGCCAGCAGCTTGGGGGGGACAGGGGACGGATCACCCCTCCACTTT.